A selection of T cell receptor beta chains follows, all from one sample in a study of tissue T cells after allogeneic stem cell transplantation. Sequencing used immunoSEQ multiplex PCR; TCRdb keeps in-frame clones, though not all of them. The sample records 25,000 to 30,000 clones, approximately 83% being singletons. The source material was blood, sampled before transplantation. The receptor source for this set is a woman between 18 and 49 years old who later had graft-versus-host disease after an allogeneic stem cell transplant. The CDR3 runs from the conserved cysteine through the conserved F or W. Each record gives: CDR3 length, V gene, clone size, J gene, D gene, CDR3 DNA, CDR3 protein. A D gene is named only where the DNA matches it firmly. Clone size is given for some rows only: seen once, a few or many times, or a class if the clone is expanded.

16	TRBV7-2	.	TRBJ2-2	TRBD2	TGTGCCAGCAGCTTAAGACTAGCGGGAGGGCCCGGGGAGCTGTTTTTT	CASSLRLAGGPGELFF
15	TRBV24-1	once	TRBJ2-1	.	TGTGCCACCAGTGGATGGGTGAGCTCCTACAATGAGCAGTTCTTC	CATSGWVSSYNEQFF
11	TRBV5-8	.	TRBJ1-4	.	TGTGCCAGCAGCTTTCAGGAAAAACTGTTTTTT	CASSFQEKLFF
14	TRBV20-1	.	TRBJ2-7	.	TGCAGTGCTAGTCAGGGCGGGACGGACTACGAGCAGTACTTC	CSASQGGTDYEQYF
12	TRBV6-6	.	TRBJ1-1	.	TGTGCCAGCAGCCGAAGGGACACTGAAGCTTTCTTT	CASSRRDTEAFF
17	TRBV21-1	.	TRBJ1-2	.	TGTGCCAGCAGGATCCCCTGGGTGGTCCTACCTAACTATGGCTACACCTTC	CASRIPWVVLPNYGYTF
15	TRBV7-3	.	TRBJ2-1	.	TGTGCCAGCAGCTTAAGGGAAGGGGCCTACAATGAGCAGTTCTTC	CASSLREGAYNEQFF
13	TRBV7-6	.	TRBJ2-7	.	TGTGCCAGCAGCCCGGGACCGAACTACGAGCAGTACTTC	CASSPGPNYEQYF
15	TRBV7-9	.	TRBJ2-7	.	TGTGCCAGCAGCCTCATATTGACAGGTCCCTACGAGCAGTACTTC	CASSLILTGPYEQYF
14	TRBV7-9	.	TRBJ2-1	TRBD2	TGTGCCAGCAGCTCCGCAGGACTAGCGGGGGGGGAGTTCTTC	CASSSAGLAGGEFF
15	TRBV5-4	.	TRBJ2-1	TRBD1	TGTGCCAGCAGCGTAGAGGACAGGGGCTACAATGAGCAGTTCTTC	CASSVEDRGYNEQFF
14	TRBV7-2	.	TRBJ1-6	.	TGTGCCTGCACGAAGGTCGGGAATAATTCACCCCTCCACTTT	CACTKVGNNSPLHF
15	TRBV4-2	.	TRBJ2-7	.	TGTGCCAGCAGCCAAACTACCGGGACTTCGTACGAGCAGTACTTC	CASSQTTGTSYEQYF
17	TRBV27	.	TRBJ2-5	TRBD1	TGTGCCAGCAGTAGCACCTCGGACAGGGGGCGCCAAGAGACCCAGTACTTC	CASSSTSDRGRQETQYF
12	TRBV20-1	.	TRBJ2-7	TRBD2	TGCAGTGCTAGTCGGGGGGCCTACGAGCAGTACTTC	CSASRGAYEQYF
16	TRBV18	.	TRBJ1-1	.	TGTGCCAGCTCACCTTGGGATGGGGGCGCGGGTACTGAAGCTTTCTTT	CASSPWDGGAGTEAFF
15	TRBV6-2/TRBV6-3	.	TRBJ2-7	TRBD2	TGTGCCAGCAGTTACCGGGCGGGAGCATCGCGGGAGCAGTACTTC	CASSYRAGASREQYF
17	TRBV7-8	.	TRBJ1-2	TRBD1	TGTGCCAGTAGCTTAGCGTCGGGACAGGGATCTCGGTATGGCTACACCTTC	CASSLASGQGSRYGYTF
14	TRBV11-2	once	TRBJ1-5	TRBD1	TGTGCCAGCAGCTTATCGGACAGGAATCAGCCCCAGCATTTT	CASSLSDRNQPQHF
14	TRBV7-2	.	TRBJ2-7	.	TGTGCCAGCACCCTCGACCGGGGGTACTACGAGCAGTACTTC	CASTLDRGYYEQYF
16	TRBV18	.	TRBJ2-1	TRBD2	TGTGCCAGCTCACCCTCGGGACTAGCGGGTTACAATGAGCAGTTCTTC	CASSPSGLAGYNEQFF
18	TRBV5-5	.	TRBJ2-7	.	TGTGCCAGCAGCTCAATCCTACCCGGGGCCGGGCTAATCTACGAGCAGTACTTC	CASSSILPGAGLIYEQYF
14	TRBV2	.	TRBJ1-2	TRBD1	TGTGCCAGCAGTGAAGTAACAGGGGTCTATGGCTACACCTTC	CASSEVTGVYGYTF
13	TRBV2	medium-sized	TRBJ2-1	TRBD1	TGTGCCAGCATGGGACAGGGTGTGAATGAGCAGTTCTTC	CASMGQGVNEQFF
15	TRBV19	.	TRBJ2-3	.	TGTGCCAGTAGTATCCTGCTTCAGGGGACAGATACGCAGTATTTT	CASSILLQGTDTQYF
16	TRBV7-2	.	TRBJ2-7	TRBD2	TGTGCCAGCAGCTTATATCCTAGCGGGGGGACCTACGAGCAGTACTTC	CASSLYPSGGTYEQYF
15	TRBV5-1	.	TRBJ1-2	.	TGCGCCAGCAGCTTGGAAGGCAGGATTAACTATGGCTACACCTTC	CASSLEGRINYGYTF
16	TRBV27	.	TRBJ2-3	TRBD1	TGTGCCAGCAGTACTCGACAGGGAATCATTACAGATACGCAGTATTTT	CASSTRQGIITDTQYF
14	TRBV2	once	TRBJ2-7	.	TGTGCCAGCAGTGTCCCAGCAGGTTCCTACGAGCAGTACTTC	CASSVPAGSYEQYF
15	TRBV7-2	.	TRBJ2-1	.	TGTGCCAGCAGCTTAGCGACAGGACGGCAGCATGAGCAGTTCTTC	CASSLATGRQHEQFF
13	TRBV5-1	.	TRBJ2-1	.	TGCGCCAGCAGCGTCAGGGGCGACAATGAGCAGTTCTTC	CASSVRGDNEQFF
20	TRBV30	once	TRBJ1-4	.	TGTGCCTGGAGTGTAGAATATGGAGACCGGACTGACCCTACCTCTGAAAAACTGTTTTTT	CAWSVEYGDRTDPTSEKLFF
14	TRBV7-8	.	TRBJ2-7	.	TGTGCCAGCAGCTTAGGGTGGAGCTCCTACGAGCAGTACTTC	CASSLGWSSYEQYF
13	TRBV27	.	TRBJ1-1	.	TGTGCCAGCAGTTTATATACGGATACTGAAGCTTTCTTT	CASSLYTDTEAFF
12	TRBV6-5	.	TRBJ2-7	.	TGTGCCACCTGGCCGCTGTCCTACGAGCAGTACTTC	CATWPLSYEQYF
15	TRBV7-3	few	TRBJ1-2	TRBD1	TGTGCCAGCAGCGCGACAGGGAAGAGTAACTATGGCTACACCTTC	CASSATGKSNYGYTF
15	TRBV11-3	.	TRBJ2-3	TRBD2	TGTGCCAGCAGCTCGCGGCAGCGGGGGGCGGATACGCAGTATTTT	CASSSRQRGADTQYF
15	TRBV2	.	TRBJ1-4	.	TGTGCCAGCAGAGACCTAGGGGCAACTAATGAAAAACTGTTTTTT	CASRDLGATNEKLFF
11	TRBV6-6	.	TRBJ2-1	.	TGTGCCAGCAGCAACACAGGTGAGCAGTTCTTC	CASSNTGEQFF
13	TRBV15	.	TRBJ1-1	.	TGTGCCACCAGATCATACAAGAACACTGAAGCTTTCTTT	CATRSYKNTEAFF
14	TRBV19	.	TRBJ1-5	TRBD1	TGTGCCAGTAGTACCGGGACAGGGGGCCAGCCCCAGCATTTT	CASSTGTGGQPQHF
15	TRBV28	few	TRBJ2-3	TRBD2	TGTGCCAGCAGCCGAGCGGGGGGAGAGACAGATACGCAGTATTTT	CASSRAGGETDTQYF
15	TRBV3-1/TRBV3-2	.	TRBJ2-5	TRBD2	TGTGCCAGCAGCCTTTGGACTAGCGGGGGGGAGACCCAGTACTTC	CASSLWTSGGETQYF
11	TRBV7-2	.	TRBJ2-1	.	TGTGCCAGCAGCCGACGGGGGGAGCAGTTCTTC	CASSRRGEQFF
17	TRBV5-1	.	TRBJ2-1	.	TGCGCCAGCAGCTCTGGGCAGGGAGATCCCCCCTGGGGTGAGCAGTTCTTC	CASSSGQGDPPWGEQFF
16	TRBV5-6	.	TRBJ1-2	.	TGTGCCAGCAGCTTGGATACACTTGGCTTAGGGGTCGGCTACACCTTC	CASSLDTLGLGVGYTF
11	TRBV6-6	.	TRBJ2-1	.	TGTGCCAGCAGTTATATCAATGAGCAGTTCTTC	CASSYINEQFF
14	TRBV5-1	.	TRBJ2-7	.	TGCGCCAGCAGCTTTTCCCAGGGTCGCAACGAGCAGTACTTC	CASSFSQGRNEQYF
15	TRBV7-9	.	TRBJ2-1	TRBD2	TGTGCCAGCAGTTCAAGCGGGGGGGCCTACAATGAGCAGTTCTTC	CASSSSGGAYNEQFF
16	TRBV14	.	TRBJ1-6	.	TGTGCCAGCAGCCAAGACGTTAGACACCATAATTCACCCCTCCACTTT	CASSQDVRHHNSPLHF
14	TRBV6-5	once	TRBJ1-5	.	TGTGCCAGCAGGGTCACACGGGGAGATCAGCCCCAGCATTTT	CASRVTRGDQPQHF
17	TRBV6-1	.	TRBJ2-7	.	TGTGCCAGCAGTGGGGGTGAGCTAGCGTGGAGCTCCTACGAGCAGTACTTC	CASSGGELAWSSYEQYF
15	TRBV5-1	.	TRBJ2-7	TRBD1	TGCGCCAGCAGCTTGGTACAGGGGGGAACCTACGAGCAGTACTTC	CASSLVQGGTYEQYF
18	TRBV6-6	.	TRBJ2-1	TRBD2	TGTGCCAGCAGTCGCGGACTAGCGGGACGTAGCTCCTACAATGAGCAGTTCTTC	CASSRGLAGRSSYNEQFF
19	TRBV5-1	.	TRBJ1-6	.	TGCGCCAGCAGCTTGACCCCTTTAAACTTCGGCTCCTATAATTCACCCCTCCACTTT	CASSLTPLNFGSYNSPLHF
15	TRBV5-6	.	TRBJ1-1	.	TGTGCCAGCAGCTTTTTTAACGGAAGGACCCCCGAAGCTTTCTTT	CASSFFNGRTPEAFF
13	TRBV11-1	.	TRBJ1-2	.	TGTGCCAGCAGCCCTAGCCCGAACTATGGCTACACCTTC	CASSPSPNYGYTF
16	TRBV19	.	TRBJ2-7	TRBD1	TGTGCCAGTAGGATCACCGGGACAGGGGGGGCCTACGAGCAGTACTTC	CASRITGTGGAYEQYF
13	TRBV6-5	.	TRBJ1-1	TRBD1	TGTGCCAGCAGCCTAGACAGGGCCACTGAAGCTTTCTTT	CASSLDRATEAFF